This T cell receptor beta chain is from a study of T cell clones after liver transplantation. Points from the study as a whole: Low donor cell numbers restricted donor-reactive repertoire measurement in a couple of subjects.

V gave up 5 bases and J gave up 5 bases, with 9 bases separating them. The CDR3 is made up of 11 amino acids. Germline V gene data show CDR1 as SQVTM and CDR2 as ANQGSEA. Profiling relied on immunoSEQ multiplex PCR, and the TCRdb table lists in-frame clones only, not all of them. The sample contains roughly 100,000 clones, around 84% of which appear only once. In regard to this clone: Its specificity is unknown.

The rearrangement links TRBV29-1 to TRBJ2-5; no definite D call. Sequenced material: CD4+ T cells from blood, taken 47 months after liver transplant. The receptor was isolated from a human patient who received a liver transplant. Some T cells may originate from the graft donor. The CDR3 reads CSVSVGETQYF. The DNA for the CDR3 is TGCAGCGTTTCCGTAGGGGAGACCCAGTACTTC.